Sequencing of this T cell receptor beta chain was carried out in a study of cytomegalovirus exposure and HLA in healthy donors. Points from the study as a whole: Sequencing depth roughly uniform across donors was assumed in presence/absence analyses. The study put 150 or so TCR beta chains on its list as cytomegalovirus-associated.

In the case of this clone: Its antigen is not identified.

13 Jbeta primers and 60 Vbeta primers were used for the PCR. Data came from immunoSEQ multiplex PCR; TCRdb stores just in-frame clones and leaves some out. The sample contains approximately 110,000 clones, over 70% of which appear only once. Healthy bone marrow donors made up the donors. Trimming shortened V by 3 bases and J by 9 bases, and 15 bases separated the two germline ends. The CDR3 runs 15 residues. Germline lookup yields CDR1 LGHNA and CDR2 YNFKEQ. What was sequenced was PBMCs. This chain links TRBV4-2 with TRBJ1-6, with D tentatively TRBD1 (6 bases). The clonotype was recovered from a middle-aged man in good health and CMV-seronegative. Written as DNA, the CDR3 is TGTGCCAGCAGCCAGTCAGGGGATGTGAGTTCACCCCTCCACTTT. Encoded protein: CASSQSGDVSSPLHF.